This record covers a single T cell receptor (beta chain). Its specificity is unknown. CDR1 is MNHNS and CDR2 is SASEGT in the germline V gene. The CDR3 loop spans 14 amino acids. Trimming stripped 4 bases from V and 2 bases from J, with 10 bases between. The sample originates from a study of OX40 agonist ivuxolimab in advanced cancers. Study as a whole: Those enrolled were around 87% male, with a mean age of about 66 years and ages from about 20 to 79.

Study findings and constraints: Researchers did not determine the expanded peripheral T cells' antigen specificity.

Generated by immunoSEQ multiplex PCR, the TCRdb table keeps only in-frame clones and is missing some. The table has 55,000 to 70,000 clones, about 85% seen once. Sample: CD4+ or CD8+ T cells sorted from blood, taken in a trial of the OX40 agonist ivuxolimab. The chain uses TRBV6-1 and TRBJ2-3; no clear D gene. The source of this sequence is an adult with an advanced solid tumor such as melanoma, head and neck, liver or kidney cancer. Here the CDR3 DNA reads TGTGCCAGCAGTGGGTTAAGAGACACAGATACGCAGTATTTT. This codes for CASSGLRDTDTQYF.